What follows are 27 T cell receptor beta chains derived from one specimen sequenced in a study of cytomegalovirus exposure and HLA in healthy donors. Primers included in the PCR were 60 Vbeta and 13 Jbeta primers. The table came from immunoSEQ multiplex PCR; TCRdb's copy has only in-frame clones and leaves some out. The table records 150,000 to 200,000 clones, around 80% of them present only once. The material sequenced was PBMCs. The receptor source for this set is a man aged 18 to 30 in good health and CMV-seronegative.

The CDR3 bases are TGTGCCAGCAGCCCGGGACAGGGACTCTACAATGAGCAGTTCTTC. Its translation is CASSPGQGLYNEQFF. This chain uses TRBV5-4 with TRBJ2-1, with 9 bases fitting TRBD1. The V gene end was trimmed by 4 bases and the J gene end by 3 bases; junction bases not matched to a gene: 5. CDR1 SGHNT and CDR2 YYREEE come from the germline V gene (reference sequence). CDR3 length: 15 amino acids.

In the case of this clone: The junction departs from germline at one end; a sequencing error may be responsible. The J gene is TRBJ2-1, the V gene TRBV7-9; 15 nucleotides line up with TRBD2. Germline assignment: CDR1 SEHNR and CDR2 FQNEAQ (reference sequence). This CDR3 has 18 amino acids. The CDR3 DNA sequence: TGTTCCAGCAGCCTCGGGACTAGCGGGAGGCCTCTGTACAATGAGCAGTTCTTC. Amino acid sequence: CSSSLGTSGRPLYNEQFF.

The chain is built from TRBV27 and TRBJ2-1, with 8 bases aligning to TRBD2. This CDR3 is 16 amino acids long. V shed 4 bases and J 1 base; nucleotides not matched to a gene: 6. Germline V gene lookup returns CDR1 MNHEY and CDR2 SMNVEV (reference sequence). CDR3 amino acids: CASSSTVAGSYNEQFF. In nucleotides, the CDR3 is TGTGCCAGCAGTTCTACGGTAGCGGGATCCTACAATGAGCAGTTCTTC.

This clone occurred a few times. This sequence joins TRBV10-3 and TRBJ1-5, with TRBD1 identical over 9 bases. V shed 3 bases, J shed 7 bases, and the junction held 13 bases outside the gene matches. The CDR3 loop spans 17 amino acids. Germline CDR1 reads ENHRY; CDR2 reads SYGVKD. CDR3 protein: CAISESGTGINGQPQHF. The CDR3 DNA reads as TGTGCCATCAGTGAATCCGGGACAGGGATCAACGGCCAGCCCCAGCATTTT.

The genes are TRBV7-9 and TRBJ2-1; D might be TRBD2 (5 bases). Germline values: CDR1 SEHNR, CDR2 FQNEAQ (reference sequence). This CDR3 spans 13 amino acids. The germline V and J ends were trimmed by 6 bases and 4 bases, with 10 bases remaining between them. The CDR3 DNA sequence: TGTGCCAGCAGGAAGGGCGGGTACAATGAGCAGTTCTTC. This translates into CASRKGGYNEQFF.

This clone came up a few times. In nucleotides, the CDR3 is TGTGCCAGCAGTGAAGGGAGCGGGAGTATCTACGAGCAGTACTTC. This translates into CASSEGSGSIYEQYF. The chain uses TRBV6-1 and TRBJ2-7, with 8 positions matching TRBD2. Germline V CDR1 and CDR2: MNHNS, SASEGT. V trimming: 1 base; J trimming: 3 bases; junction bases outside the gene matches: 5. The CDR3 is 15 amino acids.

This clone came up once. The gene calls are TRBV4-1 and TRBJ2-7, with D possibly TRBD1 on 5 matching bases. The CDR3 sequence is 13 residues long. V was clipped by 1 base and J by 3 bases, with 7 bases between them. Germline CDR1 and CDR2: MGHRA and YSYEKL. In DNA form, the CDR3 reads TGCGCCAGCAGCCAAGGGACAAGCTACGAGCAGTACTTC. This gives the protein CASSQGTSYEQYF.

A single count supports this clone. The J gene is TRBJ2-1, the V gene TRBV6-1; TRBD2 is a possible D gene (6 bases). The CDR3 length is 15 residues. Trimming cost V 7 bases and J 5 bases, with 18 bases left between them. The germline CDR1 and CDR2 sequences are MNHNS and SASEGT. The DNA of the CDR3 is TGTGCCAGCATGGAATTCGGGGGAACTAACAATGAGCAGTTCTTC. Translation gives CASMEFGGTNNEQFF.

The rearrangement uses TRBV2 and TRBJ2-7; 11 nucleotides agree with TRBD2. The CDR3 has 17 residues. The germline CDR1 and CDR2 sequences are SNHLY and FYNNEI. The ends lost 6 bases at V and 1 base at J; junction bases unmatched: 11. CDR3 region: CASRNIEGLAASYEQYF. In DNA, the CDR3 is TGTGCCAGCAGAAACATCGAGGGACTAGCGGCGTCCTACGAGCAGTACTTC.

CDR3 in DNA: TGTGCCAGCAGTTACAGGGCGGGAAGCTCCTACGAGCAGTACTTC. This encodes CASSYRAGSSYEQYF. This chain connects TRBV6-5 to TRBJ2-5; possible D gene TRBD2, 6 bases. The last part of the DNA fits TRBJ2-7 better; the J call may be wrong. This CDR3 comprises 15 residues. CDR1 is MNHEY and CDR2 is SVGAGI in the germline V gene.

This clone was detected only once. CDR3 sequence reads: CASSYTTGTGGYTF. The CDR3, as DNA: TGTGCCAGCAGTTACACGACAGGGACAGGTGGCTACACCTTC. The chain joins TRBV6-5 to TRBJ1-2, with 8 bases fitting TRBD1. CDR3 length equals 14 residues. Germline assignment: CDR1 MNHEY and CDR2 SVGAGI. V shed 2 bases, J shed 7 bases, and the junction held 6 bases outside the gene matches.

The chain couples TRBV30 to TRBJ1-2; 7 bases align to TRBD1. The V and J ends lost 3 bases and 6 bases, in that order; junction bases with no gene match: 7. Germline V gene lookup returns CDR1 GTSNPN and CDR2 SVGIG (reference sequence). CDR3 length equals 13 residues. This CDR3 reads CAWSDSGTDGYTF. The CDR3 nucleotides are TGTGCCTGGAGCGATTCCGGGACAGATGGCTACACCTTC.

The V gene is TRBV4-3, the J gene TRBJ1-6; unclear D gene. Per germline, CDR1 LGHNA and CDR2 YSLEER. V was cut by 0 bases and J by 6 bases, with 24 bases left in between. This CDR3 spans 20 amino acids. CDR3 loop: CASSQEFGFSVKSGNSPLHF. Here the CDR3 DNA reads TGCGCCAGCAGCCAAGAATTCGGCTTTTCAGTTAAATCGGGTAATTCACCCCTCCACTTT.

The chain uses TRBV5-1 and TRBJ2-2; D unresolved. Per germline, CDR1 SGHRS and CDR2 YFSETQ. The CDR3 length is 12 residues. The germline V and J ends were trimmed by 3 bases and 6 bases, with 6 bases remaining between them. CDR3 residues: CASSSPAGELFF. Here the CDR3 DNA reads TGCGCCAGCAGCTCCCCAGCCGGGGAGCTGTTTTTT.

The V call is TRBV7-2, the J call TRBJ1-2, with 8 nucleotides matching TRBD1. Germline CDR1 SGHTA, CDR2 FQGNSA. This CDR3 has 15 residues. The J segment lost 5 bases and the V segment lost 2 bases, leaving 7 bases of the junction unmatched. CDR3 sequence: CASSLPDREVYGYTF. In nucleotides, the CDR3 is TGTGCCAGCAGCTTACCGGACAGGGAGGTTTATGGCTACACCTTC.

The chain is built from TRBV25-1 and TRBJ2-5; 8 bases are shared with TRBD2. Germline lookup yields CDR1 MGHDK and CDR2 SYGVNS. After removal of 3 bases from V and 5 bases from J, the junction contained 14 bases not matched to a gene. This CDR3 is built from 17 residues. The CDR3, as DNA: TGTGCCAGCAGTGACGCGCCCGGGACTAGTAGATTGGAGACCCAGTACTTC. Translated: CASSDAPGTSRLETQYF.

This clone was seen only a few times. This chain connects TRBV5-4 to TRBJ2-5; TRBD2 matches 9 bases. The CDR3 totals 15 residues. Germline CDR1 reads SGHNT; CDR2 reads YYREEE (reference sequence). V shed 3 bases, J shed 2 bases, and the junction held 5 bases outside the gene matches. This CDR3 is CASSSERGVQETQYF. The CDR3 coding sequence is TGTGCCAGCAGCTCCGAGCGGGGGGTTCAAGAGACCCAGTACTTC.

In this sample, this clone turned up a few times. The chain recombines TRBV6-1 with TRBJ2-7, with D hard to call. The germline V gene has CDR1 MNHNS and CDR2 SASEGT. CDR3 length: 13 amino acids. The V and J ends lost 2 bases and 9 bases respectively, with 14 bases between them. The CDR3 DNA follows: TGTGCCAGCAGTGAAACTAACTACCCTAGGCAGTACTTC. Amino acids: CASSETNYPRQYF.

The chain links TRBV7-9 to TRBJ1-4; a weak D match, TRBD1 (6 bases). Germline CDR1 and CDR2: SEHNR and FQNEAQ (reference sequence). The CDR3 is made up of 15 amino acids. V lost 5 bases and J lost 8, with 18 bases in between. The DNA for the CDR3 is TGTGCCAGCAGCCCGGACAGCCTGTTTCCGGAAAAACTGTTTTTT. This sequence encodes CASSPDSLFPEKLFF.

In its sample, this clone was seen a few times. The J gene is TRBJ2-1, the V gene TRBV7-9, with 10 bases lining up with TRBD1. The CDR3 has 13 amino acids. V trimming: 1 base; J trimming: 14 bases; junction bases outside the gene matches: 5. The germline gives CDR1 SEHNR, CDR2 FQNEAQ (reference sequence). The CDR3 bases are TGTGCCAGCAGCTTAGTAGGACAGGGGGGTGAGTTCTTC. It translates to CASSLVGQGGEFF. The whole variable domain, remainder taken from reference TRBV7-9 and TRBJ2-1, is DTGVSQNPRHKITKRGQNVTFRCDPISEHNRLYWYRQTLGQGPEFLTYFQNEAQLEKSRLLSDRFSAERPKGSFSTLEIQRTEQGDSAMYLCASSLVGQGGEFFGPGTRLTVL.

The CDR3 DNA sequence: TGTGCCAGCAGCTCGTTTCATAATTCACCCCTCCACTTT. Amino acid sequence: CASSSFHNSPLHF. The chain recombines TRBV7-2 with TRBJ1-6, with unresolved D. The CDR3 is 13 amino acids. V dropped 4 bases and J dropped 5 bases, with 6 bases sitting between them. CDR1 and CDR2 from the germline V gene are SGHTA and FQGNSA.

In this sample, this clone turned up a few times. This rearrangement joins TRBV15 to TRBJ1-1; D not resolved. The CDR3 contains 13 residues. Trimming pared 5 bases from V and 3 bases from J, leaving 10 bases between. Germline-derived CDR1 and CDR2 are LNHNV and YYDKDF (reference sequence). CDR3 loop: CATSYRVDTEAFF. Written as DNA, the CDR3 is TGTGCCACCAGCTACCGAGTTGACACTGAAGCTTTCTTT.

About this clone: Different DNA sequences within this sample yield the same CDR3. The V gene is TRBV11-2, the J gene TRBJ1-1; maybe TRBD1 (5 bases). Trimming pared 1 base from V and 1 base from J, leaving 10 bases between. Germline values: CDR1 SGHAT, CDR2 FQNNGV. The CDR3 contains 15 residues. Here the CDR3 DNA reads TGTGCCAGCAGCTTAGGTGGGCAGGGGAACACTGAAGCTTTCTTT. Its translation is CASSLGGQGNTEAFF.

V is TRBV6-5 and J is TRBJ1-2; TRBD1 might be the D (5 bases). The CDR3 covers 16 residues. The germline CDR1 and CDR2 sequences are MNHEY and SVGAGI. V was cut by 0 bases and J by 7 bases, with 18 bases left in between. CDR3 DNA sequence: TGTGCCAGCAGTTACTCTTGGTCAGGGCCCAGGATTGGCTACACCTTC. This encodes CASSYSWSGPRIGYTF.

The V and J genes are TRBV30 and TRBJ2-3; possible D gene TRBD1, 5 bases. The CDR3 sequence is 14 residues long. Germline V gene data show CDR1 as GTSNPN and CDR2 as SVGIG (reference sequence). Deletions cut 7 bases from V and 0 bases from J, with 14 bases between. The CDR3 nucleotides read TGTGCCTCTGACAGTTCCTTTAGCACAGATACGCAGTATTTT. This gives the protein CASDSSFSTDTQYF.

The V gene is TRBV28, the J gene TRBJ2-3; D perhaps matches TRBD2 (6 bases). The length of the CDR3 is 14 residues. Germline CDR1 is MDHEN and CDR2 is SYDVKM. The V gene lost 7 bases and the J gene lost 2 bases, with 13 bases spanning the gap. CDR3 in DNA: TGTGCCAGCACATCCGGGACTGACACAGATACGCAGTATTTT. Encoded protein: CASTSGTDTDTQYF. Full variable domain (remainder filled in from reference TRBV28 and TRBJ2-3): DVKVTQSSRYLVKRTGEKVFLECVQDMDHENMFWYRQDPGLGLRLIYFSYDVKMKEKGDIPEGYSVSREKKERFSLILESASTNQTSMYLCASTSGTDTDTQYFGPGTRLTVL.

This clone came up a few times. The rearrangement links TRBV5-1 to TRBJ2-2, with D possibly matching TRBD1 (5 bases). Germline CDR1 is SGHRS and CDR2 is YFSETQ. The length of the CDR3 is 16 residues. Trimming removed 0 bases at V and 1 base at J, with 10 bases between. The CDR3 bases are TGCGCCAGCAGCTTGGTTCCCAGGGTGAACACCGGGGAGCTGTTTTTT. Protein: CASSLVPRVNTGELFF. The whole variable domain, filled in from reference TRBV5-1 and TRBJ2-2, reads KAGVTQTPRYLIKTRGQQVTLSCSPISGHRSVSWYQQTPGQGLQFLFEYFSETQRNKGNFPGRFSGRQFSNSRSEMNVSTLELGDSALYLCASSLVPRVNTGELFFGEGSRLTVL.